In its sample, the clone carrying this T cell receptor beta chain was seen a few times. The antigen is unknown. The sample belongs to a study of T cell repertoires in cytomegalovirus infection. Study background: Public TCR beta signature analysis indicated the presence of both CMV infection and matching HLA type.

V lost 5 bases and J 0 bases, leaving 11 bases between the germline ends. Germline lookup yields CDR1 SGHTA and CDR2 FQGNSA. There are 14 residues in the CDR3. Study conclusions and caveats: The response measured ex vivo was dominated by TCR beta clonotypes (HLA-C-restricted and CMV-specific).

MiXCR, run by TCRdb on the reads, gives a single entry per CDR3 protein. The table records roughly 350,000 distinct CDR3 sequences, roughly 34% of them present only once. The sample consisted of cultured PBMCs, taken from culture after CMV antigen stimulation. The clonotype originates from a human donor in good health (CMV status not recorded). Some clones in this sample may be carry-over from other donors' samples. The chain links TRBV7-2 to TRBJ2-7; no clear D gene. Here the CDR3 reads CASSRDGNSYEQYV. The CDR3 DNA reads as TGTGCCAGCAGCCGTGATGGAAACTCCTACGAGCAGTACGTC.